Reported below is one T cell receptor (beta chain). The data derive from a study of blood T cell repertoires in COVID-19. Study processing details: How many nucleated cells were present was estimated from reference gene primer amplification. Profiled with immunoSEQ multiplex PCR; TCRdb holds only in-frame clones, not every one. V and J calls and clone size are those listed in that table; D and trimming were worked out from the DNA. The table lists some 280,000 clones, about 89% of them singletons, with less than 0.95% in the top ten. The germline CDR1 and CDR2 sequences are LGHNT and FRNRAP. V lost 5 bases, J lost 6 bases, and 11 bases stayed unmatched. The CDR3 runs to 16 residues.

Sequencing was carried out using peripheral blood. This clonotype originated in a middle-aged woman who had recovered from COVID-19. The gene calls are TRBV12-5 and TRBJ2-1; TRBD1 matches 9 bases. CDR3 sequence: CASGRGQGSGLNEQFF. The DNA for the CDR3 is TGTGCTAGTGGTCGGGGACAGGGTTCGGGCCTCAATGAGCAGTTCTTC.